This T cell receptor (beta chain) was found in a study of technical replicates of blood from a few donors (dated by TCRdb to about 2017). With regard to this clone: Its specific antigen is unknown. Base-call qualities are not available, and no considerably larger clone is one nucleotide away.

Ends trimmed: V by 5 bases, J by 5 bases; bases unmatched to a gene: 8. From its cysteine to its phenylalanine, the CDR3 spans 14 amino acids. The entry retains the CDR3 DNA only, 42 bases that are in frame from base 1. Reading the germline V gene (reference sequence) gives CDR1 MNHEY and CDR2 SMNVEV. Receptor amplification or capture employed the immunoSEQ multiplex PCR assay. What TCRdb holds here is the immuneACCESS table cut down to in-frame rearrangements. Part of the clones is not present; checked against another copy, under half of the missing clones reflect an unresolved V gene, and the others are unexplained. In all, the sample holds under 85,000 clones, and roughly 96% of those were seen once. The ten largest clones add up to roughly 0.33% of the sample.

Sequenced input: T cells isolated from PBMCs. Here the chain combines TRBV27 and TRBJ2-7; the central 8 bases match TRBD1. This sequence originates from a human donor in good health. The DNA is TGTGCCAGCAGTCCGTCGGACAGGGATCACGAGCAGTACTTC. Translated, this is CASSPSDRDHEQYF.